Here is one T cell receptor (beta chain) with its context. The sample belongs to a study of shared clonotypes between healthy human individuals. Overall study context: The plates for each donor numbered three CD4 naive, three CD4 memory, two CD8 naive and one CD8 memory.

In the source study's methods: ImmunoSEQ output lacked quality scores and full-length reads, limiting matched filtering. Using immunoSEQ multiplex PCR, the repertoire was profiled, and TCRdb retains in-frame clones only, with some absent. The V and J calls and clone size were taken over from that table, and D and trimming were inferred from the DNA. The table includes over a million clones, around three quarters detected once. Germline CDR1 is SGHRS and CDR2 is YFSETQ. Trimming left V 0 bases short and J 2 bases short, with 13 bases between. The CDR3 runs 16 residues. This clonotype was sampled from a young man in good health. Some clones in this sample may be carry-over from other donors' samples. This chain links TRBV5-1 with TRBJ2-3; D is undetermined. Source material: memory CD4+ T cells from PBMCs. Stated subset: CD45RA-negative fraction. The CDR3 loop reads CASSLVSGGITDTQYF. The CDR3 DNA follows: TGCGCCAGCAGCTTGGTGTCAGGTGGGATCACAGATACGCAGTATTTT.